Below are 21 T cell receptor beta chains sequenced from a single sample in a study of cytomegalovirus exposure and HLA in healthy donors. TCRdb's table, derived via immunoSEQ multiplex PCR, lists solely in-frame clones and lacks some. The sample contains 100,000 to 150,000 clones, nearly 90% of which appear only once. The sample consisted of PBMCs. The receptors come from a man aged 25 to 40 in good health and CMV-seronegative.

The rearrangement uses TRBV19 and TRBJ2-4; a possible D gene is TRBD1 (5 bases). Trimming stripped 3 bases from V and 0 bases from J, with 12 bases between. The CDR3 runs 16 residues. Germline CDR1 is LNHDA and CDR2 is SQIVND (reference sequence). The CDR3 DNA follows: TGTGCCAGTAGTATTGTAGGGGCATTAGCCAAAAACATTCAGTACTTC. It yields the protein CASSIVGALAKNIQYF.

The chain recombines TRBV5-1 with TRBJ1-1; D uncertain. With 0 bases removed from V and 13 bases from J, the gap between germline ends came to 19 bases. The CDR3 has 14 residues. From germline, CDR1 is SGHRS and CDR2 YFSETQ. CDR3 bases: TGCGCCAGCAGCTTGGGACCGGGTACCAGATCGTATTTCTTT. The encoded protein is CASSLGPGTRSYFF.

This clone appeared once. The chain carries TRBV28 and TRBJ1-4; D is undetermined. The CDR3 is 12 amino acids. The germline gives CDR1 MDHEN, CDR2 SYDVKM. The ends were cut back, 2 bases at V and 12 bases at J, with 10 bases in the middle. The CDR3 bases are TGTGCCAGCAGTTTACCCCTGGCGGAACTGTTTTTT. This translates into CASSLPLAELFF.

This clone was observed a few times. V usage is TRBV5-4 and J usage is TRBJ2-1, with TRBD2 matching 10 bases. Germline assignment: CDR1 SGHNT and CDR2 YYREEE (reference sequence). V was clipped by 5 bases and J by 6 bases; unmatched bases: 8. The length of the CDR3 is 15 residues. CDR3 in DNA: TGTGCCAGCAGGGGAAGCGGGGGGGCCCCCAATGAGCAGTTCTTC. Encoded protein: CASRGSGGAPNEQFF.

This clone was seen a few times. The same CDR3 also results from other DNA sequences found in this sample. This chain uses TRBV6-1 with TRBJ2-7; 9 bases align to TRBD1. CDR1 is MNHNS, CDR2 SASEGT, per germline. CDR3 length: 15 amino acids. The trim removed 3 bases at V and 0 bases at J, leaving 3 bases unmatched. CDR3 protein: CASSDLGQGSYEQYF. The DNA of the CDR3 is TGTGCCAGCAGTGATTTGGGACAGGGCTCCTACGAGCAGTACTTC.

This chain's CDR3 is CASSFRDTSYEQYF. The CDR3 coding sequence is TGTGCCAGCAGCTTCCGGGACACTTCCTACGAGCAGTACTTC. The gene calls are TRBV7-9 and TRBJ2-7; tentatively, D is TRBD1 (6 bases). The CDR3 extends over 14 amino acids. Trimming stripped 3 bases from V and 1 base from J, with 10 bases between. Germline V CDR1 and CDR2: SEHNR, FQNEAQ (reference sequence).

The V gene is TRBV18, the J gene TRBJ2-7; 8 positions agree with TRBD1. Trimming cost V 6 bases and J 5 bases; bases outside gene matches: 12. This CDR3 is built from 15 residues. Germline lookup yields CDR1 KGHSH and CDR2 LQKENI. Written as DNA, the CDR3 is TGTGCCAGCTCTCCCAGGGGGCTGCCGCGGGACGAGCAGTACTTC. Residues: CASSPRGLPRDEQYF.

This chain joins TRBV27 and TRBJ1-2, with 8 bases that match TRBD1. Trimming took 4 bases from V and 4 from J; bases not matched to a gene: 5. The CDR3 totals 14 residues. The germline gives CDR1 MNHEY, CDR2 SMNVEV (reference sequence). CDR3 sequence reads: CASSSRTGIYGYTF. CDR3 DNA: TGTGCCAGCAGTTCGAGGACAGGGATCTATGGCTACACCTTC.

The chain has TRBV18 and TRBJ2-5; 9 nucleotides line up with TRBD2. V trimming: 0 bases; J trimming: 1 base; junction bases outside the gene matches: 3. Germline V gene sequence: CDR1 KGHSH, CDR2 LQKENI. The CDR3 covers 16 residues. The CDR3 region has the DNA TGTGCCAGCTCACCACCGACTAGCGGCCCCCAAGAGACCCAGTACTTC. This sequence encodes CASSPPTSGPQETQYF.

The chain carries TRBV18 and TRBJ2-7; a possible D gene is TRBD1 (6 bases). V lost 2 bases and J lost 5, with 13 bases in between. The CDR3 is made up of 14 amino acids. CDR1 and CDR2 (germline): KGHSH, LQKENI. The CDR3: CASSPSGEWDEQYF. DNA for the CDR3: TGTGCCAGCTCACCATCAGGGGAATGGGACGAGCAGTACTTC.

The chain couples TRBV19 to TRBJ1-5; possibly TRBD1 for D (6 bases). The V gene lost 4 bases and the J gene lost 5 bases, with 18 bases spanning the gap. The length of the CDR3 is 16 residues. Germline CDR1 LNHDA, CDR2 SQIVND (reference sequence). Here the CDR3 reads CASSRSRTETYQPQHF. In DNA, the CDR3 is TGTGCCAGTAGTAGGTCCCGGACAGAAACCTATCAGCCCCAGCATTTT.

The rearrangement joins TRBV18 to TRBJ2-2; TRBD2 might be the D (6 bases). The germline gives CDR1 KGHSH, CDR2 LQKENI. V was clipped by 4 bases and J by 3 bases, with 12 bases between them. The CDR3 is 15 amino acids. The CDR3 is CASSRRTGDTGELFF. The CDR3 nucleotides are TGTGCCAGCTCACGAAGGACGGGGGACACCGGGGAGCTGTTTTTT.

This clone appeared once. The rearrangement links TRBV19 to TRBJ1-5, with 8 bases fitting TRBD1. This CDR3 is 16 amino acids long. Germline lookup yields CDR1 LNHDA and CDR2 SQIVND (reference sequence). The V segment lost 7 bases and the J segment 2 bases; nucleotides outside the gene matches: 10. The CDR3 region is CASNYRGSSGNQPQHF. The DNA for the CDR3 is TGTGCCAGTAATTACAGGGGGTCTAGCGGCAATCAGCCCCAGCATTTT.

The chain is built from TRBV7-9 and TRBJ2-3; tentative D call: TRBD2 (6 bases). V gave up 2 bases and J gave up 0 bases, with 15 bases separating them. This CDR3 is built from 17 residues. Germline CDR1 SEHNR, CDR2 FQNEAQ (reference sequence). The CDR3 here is CASSLSRSGPSTDTQYF. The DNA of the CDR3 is TGTGCCAGCAGCTTATCTAGGAGCGGGCCTAGCACAGATACGCAGTATTTT.

In nucleotides, the CDR3 is TGTGCCAGCTCACCACCTATGGGGGCGGACACCGGGGAGCTGTTTTTT. This sequence encodes CASSPPMGADTGELFF. The rearrangement joins TRBV18 to TRBJ2-2, with TRBD1 as a possible D gene (6 bases). CDR1 KGHSH and CDR2 LQKENI come from the germline V gene. The CDR3 length is 16 residues. The V and J ends lost 0 bases and 3 bases respectively, with 11 bases between them. Complete variable domain (other parts from reference TRBV18 and TRBJ2-2): NAGVMQNPRHLVRRRGQEARLRCSPMKGHSHVYWYRQLPEEGLKFMVYLQKENIIDESGMPKERFSAEFPKEGPSILRIQQVVRGDSAAYFCASSPPMGADTGELFFGEGSRLTVL.

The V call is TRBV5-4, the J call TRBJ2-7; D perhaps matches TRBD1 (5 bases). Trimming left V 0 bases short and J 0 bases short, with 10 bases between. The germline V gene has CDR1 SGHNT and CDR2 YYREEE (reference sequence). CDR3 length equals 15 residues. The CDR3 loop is CASSLETVDSYEQYF. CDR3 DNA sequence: TGTGCCAGCAGCTTGGAGACAGTGGACTCCTACGAGCAGTACTTC.

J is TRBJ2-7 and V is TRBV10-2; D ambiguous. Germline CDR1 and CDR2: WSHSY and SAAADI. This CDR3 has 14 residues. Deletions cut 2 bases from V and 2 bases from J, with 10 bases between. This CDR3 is CASSEVAGAYEQYF. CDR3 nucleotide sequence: TGCGCCAGCAGTGAGGTCGCCGGAGCCTACGAGCAGTACTTC.

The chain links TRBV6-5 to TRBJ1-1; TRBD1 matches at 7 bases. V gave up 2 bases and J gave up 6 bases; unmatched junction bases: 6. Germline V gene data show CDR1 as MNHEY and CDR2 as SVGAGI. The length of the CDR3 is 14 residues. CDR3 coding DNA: TGTGCCAGCAGTTACCAGGGGGGACCCGCTGAAGCTTTCTTT. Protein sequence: CASSYQGGPAEAFF.

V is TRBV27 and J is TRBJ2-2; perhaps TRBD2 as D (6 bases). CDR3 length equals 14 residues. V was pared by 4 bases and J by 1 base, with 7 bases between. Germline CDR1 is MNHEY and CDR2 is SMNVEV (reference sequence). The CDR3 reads CASSWGLNTGELFF. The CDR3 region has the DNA TGTGCCAGCAGTTGGGGACTGAACACCGGGGAGCTGTTTTTT.

The CDR3 is CASSPKKLNSPLHF. The CDR3 coding sequence is TGTGCCAGCTCACCTAAGAAACTAAATTCACCCCTCCACTTT. The chain links TRBV18 to TRBJ1-6; D unresolved. CDR1 KGHSH and CDR2 LQKENI come from the germline V gene. This CDR3 region has 14 residues. V shed 3 bases and J shed 7 bases, with 10 bases lying between them.

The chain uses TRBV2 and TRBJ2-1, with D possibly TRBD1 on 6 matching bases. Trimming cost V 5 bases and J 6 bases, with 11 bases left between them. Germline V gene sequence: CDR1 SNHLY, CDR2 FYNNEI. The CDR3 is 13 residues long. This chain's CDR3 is CASSQTGVNEQFF. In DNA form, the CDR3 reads TGTGCCAGCAGTCAGACAGGAGTCAATGAGCAGTTCTTC.